This T cell receptor beta chain originates from a study of cytomegalovirus exposure and HLA in healthy donors. For the study at large: A prior study identified 117 million unique TCR beta sequences from some 200 million T cells. Broader study findings: Presence/absence analyses rested on an assumption that sequencing depth was roughly uniform across donors. Rarity held for most TCR sequences, but there were some public TCRs that occurred in many donors.

In the PCR, 60 Vbeta and 13 Jbeta primers were used. Sequenced by immunoSEQ multiplex PCR; TCRdb stores in-frame clones only, minus some. The profile shows around 150,000 clones, approximately 85% of them singletons. This cohort consisted of healthy bone marrow donors. Comments on this clone: The antigen is unknown.

V shed 6 bases and J 1 base; nucleotides not matched to a gene: 8. This CDR3 region has 16 residues. Germline V lookup: CDR1 ENHRY, CDR2 SYGVKD. The sequence derives from a man aged 18-30 years in good health and CMV-seropositive. Sequencing was carried out using PBMCs. This rearrangement joins TRBV10-3 to TRBJ2-5, with TRBD2 matching 10 bases. The CDR3 loop reads CAIRGSSGGPQETQYF. The CDR3, as DNA: TGTGCCATCAGAGGATCTAGCGGGGGACCCCAAGAGACCCAGTACTTC.